The present T cell receptor (beta chain) was sequenced within a study of tumor-infiltrating lymphocytes in primary liver carcinoma. For the study at large: Spanning 4.2 to 10 cm, the tumors were T1-T3 N0M0.

CDR1 is SGHAT and CDR2 is FQNNGV in the germline V gene. The CDR3 extends over 18 amino acids. Study results and limitations: Among top clones, only about 7-24% appeared in all five tumor regions.

From around 500 ng of total RNA, TCR beta-specific cDNA was reverse-transcribed using a constant-region primer. The TCR beta library was amplified through three nested multiplex PCR rounds in a modified ARM-PCR procedure. Running 9 to 10 cycles apiece, the first two PCR rounds relied on TRBV1-TRBV30 forward primers together with a C-beta reverse primer. TCRdb passed the multiplex PCR reads through MiXCR, listing each CDR3 protein once. The sample has some 50,000 distinct CDR3 sequences; less than 75% are singletons. Worth noting for this clonotype: Its antigen is still unknown.

Co-extraction yielded RNA and DNA from around 20-30 mg of unsorted bulk tissue. This sequence was found in a man aged 35-49 years with primary liver carcinoma and hepatitis B virus infection. V gene TRBV11-2 combines with J gene TRBJ2-3; a weak D match, TRBD1 (5 bases). The J call may be incorrect, as the DNA end agrees better with TRBJ1-5. What was sequenced was liver tumor tissue from sampling region 5. Indicated subset: tumor region T5, tumor centre. CDR3 amino acids: CASSLNTSGRAGRETQHF. The DNA of the CDR3 is TGTGCCAGCAGCTTAAATACTAGCGGGAGGGCGGGGCGAGAAACGCAGCATTTT.